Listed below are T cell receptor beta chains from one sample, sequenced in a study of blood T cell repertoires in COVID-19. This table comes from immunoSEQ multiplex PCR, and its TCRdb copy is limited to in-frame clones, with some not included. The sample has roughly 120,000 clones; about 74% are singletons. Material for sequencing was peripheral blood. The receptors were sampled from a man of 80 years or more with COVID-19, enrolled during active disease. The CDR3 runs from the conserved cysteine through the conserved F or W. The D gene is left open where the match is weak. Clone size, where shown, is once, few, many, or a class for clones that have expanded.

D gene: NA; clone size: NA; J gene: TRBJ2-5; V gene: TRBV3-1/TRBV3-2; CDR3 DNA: TGTGCCAGCAGCCAACTCCCTTTGCGCGGCAACCAAGAGACCCAGTACTTC; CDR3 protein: CASSQLPLRGNQETQYF
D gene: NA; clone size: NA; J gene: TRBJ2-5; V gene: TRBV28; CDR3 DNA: TGTGCCAGCAGCCAGGGACTGGAGACCCAGTACTTC; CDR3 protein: CASSQGLETQYF
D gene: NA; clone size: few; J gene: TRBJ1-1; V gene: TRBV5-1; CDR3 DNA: TGCGCCAGCAGCTTAAAGAGTGACACTGAAGCTTTCTTT; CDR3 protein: CASSLKSDTEAFF
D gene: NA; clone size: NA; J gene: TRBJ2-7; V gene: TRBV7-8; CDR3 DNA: TGTGCCAGCAGCCTAAGACAGAGCTCCTACGAGCAGTACTTC; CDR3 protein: CASSLRQSSYEQYF
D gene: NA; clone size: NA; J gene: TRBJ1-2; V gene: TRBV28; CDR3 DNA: TGTGCCAGCAGTGCCACCAGGGTGTATGGCTACACCTTC; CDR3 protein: CASSATRVYGYTF
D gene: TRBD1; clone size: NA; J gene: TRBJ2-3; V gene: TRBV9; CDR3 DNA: TGTGCCAGCAGCACAGGACAGGGGCAGGGTACGCAGTATTTT; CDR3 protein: CASSTGQGQGTQYF
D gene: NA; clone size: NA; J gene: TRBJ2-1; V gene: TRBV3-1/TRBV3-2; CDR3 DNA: TGTGCCAGCAGCCAAGGCGGACTATCCTACAATGAGCAGTTCTTC; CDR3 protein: CASSQGGLSYNEQFF
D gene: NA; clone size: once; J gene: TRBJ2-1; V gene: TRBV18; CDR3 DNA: TGTGCCAGCTCGCGGGACTCAAAGGAGGATGAGCAGTTCTTC; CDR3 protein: CASSRDSKEDEQFF
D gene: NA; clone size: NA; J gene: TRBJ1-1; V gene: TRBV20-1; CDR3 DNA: TGCAGTGCTAGTCCGACAATGAACACTGAAGCTTTCTTT; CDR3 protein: CSASPTMNTEAFF
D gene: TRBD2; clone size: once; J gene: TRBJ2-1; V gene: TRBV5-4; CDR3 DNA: TGTGCCAGCAGCTTGGCCACGACTAGCGGGAGAGCGTACAATGAGCAGTTCTTC; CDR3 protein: CASSLATTSGRAYNEQFF
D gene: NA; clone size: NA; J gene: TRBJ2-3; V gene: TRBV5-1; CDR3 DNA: TGCGCCAGCAGGAGAGAGAGCACAGATACGCAGTATTTT; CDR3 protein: CASRRESTDTQYF
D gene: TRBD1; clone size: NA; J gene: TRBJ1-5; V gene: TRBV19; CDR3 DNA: TGTGCCAGTAGGTTGGACAGGGATAGCAATCAGCCCCAGCATTTT; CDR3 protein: CASRLDRDSNQPQHF
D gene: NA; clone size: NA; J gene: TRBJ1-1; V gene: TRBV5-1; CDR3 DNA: TGCGCCAGCAGCTTGGGATGGGAGGGCAACACTGAAGCTTTCTTT; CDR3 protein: CASSLGWEGNTEAFF
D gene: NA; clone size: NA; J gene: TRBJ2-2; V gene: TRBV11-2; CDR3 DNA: TGTGCCAGCAGCCTCTCGCCGGGGGATACCGGGGAGCTGTTTTTT; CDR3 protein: CASSLSPGDTGELFF
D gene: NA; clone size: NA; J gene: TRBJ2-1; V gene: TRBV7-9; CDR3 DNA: TGTGCCAGCAGCTTAGACGGGGTCACCCACAATGAGCAGTTCTTC; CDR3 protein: CASSLDGVTHNEQFF
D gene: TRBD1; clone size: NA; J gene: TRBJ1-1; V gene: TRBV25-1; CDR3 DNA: TGTGCCAGCAGTGAATATCGGACAGGGGGAAGCACTGAAGCTTTCTTT; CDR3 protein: CASSEYRTGGSTEAFF
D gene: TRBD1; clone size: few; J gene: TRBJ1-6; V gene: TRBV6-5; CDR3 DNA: TGTGCCAGCTCTCAGGGGGATTTTTCACCCCTCCACTTT; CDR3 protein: CASSQGDFSPLHF
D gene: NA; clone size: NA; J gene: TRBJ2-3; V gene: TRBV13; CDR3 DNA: TGTGCCAGCAGCCCCTTTGAGCGGAGCACAGATACGCAGTATTTT; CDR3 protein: CASSPFERSTDTQYF
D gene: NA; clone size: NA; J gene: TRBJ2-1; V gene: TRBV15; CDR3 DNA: TGTGCCACCAGCAGAGATCTAGCTAGAGAGCAGTTCTTC; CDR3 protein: CATSRDLAREQFF
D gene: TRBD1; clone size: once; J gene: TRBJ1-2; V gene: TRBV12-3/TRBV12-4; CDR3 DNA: TGTGCCAGCACCGACAGGGACAGCTACACCTTC; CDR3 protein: CASTDRDSYTF
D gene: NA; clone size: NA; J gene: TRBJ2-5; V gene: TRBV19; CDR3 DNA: TGTGCCAGTAGTAACAGGGCCCAAGAGACCCAGTACTTC; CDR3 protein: CASSNRAQETQYF
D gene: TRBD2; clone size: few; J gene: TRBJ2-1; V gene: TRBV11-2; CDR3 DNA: TGTGCCAGCAGCCGGACTAGCGGGAGGGTTGAGCAGTTCTTC; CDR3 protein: CASSRTSGRVEQFF
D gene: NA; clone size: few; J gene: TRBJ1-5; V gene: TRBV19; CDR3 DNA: TGTGCCTGGGAGGGAGACGACAATCAGCCCCAGCATTTT; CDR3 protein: CAWEGDDNQPQHF
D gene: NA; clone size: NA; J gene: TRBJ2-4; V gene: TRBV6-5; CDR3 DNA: TGTGCCAGCACGGACCCTCAGGGTTTCAACATTCAGTACTTC; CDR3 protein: CASTDPQGFNIQYF
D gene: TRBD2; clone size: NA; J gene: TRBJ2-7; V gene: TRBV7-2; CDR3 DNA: TGTGCCAGCAGCTTAGTCAGGCCTAGCGGGAGGGCTGGGTACGAGCAGTACTTC; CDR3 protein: CASSLVRPSGRAGYEQYF
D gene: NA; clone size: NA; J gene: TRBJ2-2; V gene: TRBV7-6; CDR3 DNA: TGTGCCAGCAGCACGGACAGCGGGGAGCTGTTTTTT; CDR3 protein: CASSTDSGELFF
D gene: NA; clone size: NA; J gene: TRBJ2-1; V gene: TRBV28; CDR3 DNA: TGTGCCAGCAGTTTGTTGGGGGGCTCCTACAATGAGCAGTTCTTC; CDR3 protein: CASSLLGGSYNEQFF
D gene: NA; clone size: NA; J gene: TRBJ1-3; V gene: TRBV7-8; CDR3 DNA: TGTGCCAGCAGCCTGCTGGGGGGGTTCAGAGTTGGGAACACCATATATTTT; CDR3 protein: CASSLLGGFRVGNTIYF
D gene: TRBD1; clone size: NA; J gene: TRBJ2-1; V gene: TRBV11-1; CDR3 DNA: TGTGCCAGCAGCTTACAGGACAGGGATGAGCAGTTCTTC; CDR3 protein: CASSLQDRDEQFF
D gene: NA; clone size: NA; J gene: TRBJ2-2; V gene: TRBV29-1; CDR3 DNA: TGCAGCGTTGAATCGGTTGCAAAATCCGGGGAGCTGTTTTTT; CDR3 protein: CSVESVAKSGELFF
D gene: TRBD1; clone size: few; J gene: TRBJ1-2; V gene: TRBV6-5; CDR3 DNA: TGTGCCAGCAGGGGACAGGGTGCGTCCTATGGCTACACCTTC; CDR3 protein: CASRGQGASYGYTF
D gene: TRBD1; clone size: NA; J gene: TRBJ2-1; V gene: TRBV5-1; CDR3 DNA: TGCGCCAGCAGCAAGGGGACAGGGGGCGATGAGCAGTTCTTC; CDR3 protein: CASSKGTGGDEQFF
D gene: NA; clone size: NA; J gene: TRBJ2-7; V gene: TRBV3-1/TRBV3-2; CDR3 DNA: TGTGCCAGCAGCAGCCTCAGGGGCAGGCAGTACTTC; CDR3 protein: CASSSLRGRQYF
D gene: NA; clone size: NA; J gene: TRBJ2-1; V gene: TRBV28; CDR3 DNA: TGTGCCAGCAGCTTTAGGTTGGCGGGAAGGGGTTACAATGAGCAGTTCTTC; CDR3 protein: CASSFRLAGRGYNEQFF
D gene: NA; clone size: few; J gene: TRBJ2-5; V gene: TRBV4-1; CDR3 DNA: TGCGCCAGCAGCCAAGTTTCAGATTACGAGACCCAGTACTTC; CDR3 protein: CASSQVSDYETQYF
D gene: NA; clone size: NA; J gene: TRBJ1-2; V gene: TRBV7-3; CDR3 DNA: TGTGCCAGCAGCTTTGGGGGAGGGTACGGCTACACCTTC; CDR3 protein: CASSFGGGYGYTF
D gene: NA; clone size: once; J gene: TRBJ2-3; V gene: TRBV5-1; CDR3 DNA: TGCGCCAGCAGCTTGGAGGCGGAAGATACGCAGTATTTT; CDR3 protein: CASSLEAEDTQYF
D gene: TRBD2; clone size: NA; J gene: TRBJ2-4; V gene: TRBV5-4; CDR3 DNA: TGTGCCAGCAGCCGTCCGACAGCGGGAGGACGGAACATTCAGTACTTC; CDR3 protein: CASSRPTAGGRNIQYF
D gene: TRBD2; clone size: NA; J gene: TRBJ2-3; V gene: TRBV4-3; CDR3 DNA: TGCGCCAGCAGGATTTCTAGCGGGGGGGGCACAGATACGCAGTATTTT; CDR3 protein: CASRISSGGGTDTQYF
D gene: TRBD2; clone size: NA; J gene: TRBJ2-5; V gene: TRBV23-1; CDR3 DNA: TGCGCCAGCAGTCAGTTAAGGACTAGCGGGAGGTGGAAGACCCAGTACTTC; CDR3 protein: CASSQLRTSGRWKTQYF
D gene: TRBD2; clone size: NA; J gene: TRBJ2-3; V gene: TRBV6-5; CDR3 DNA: TGTGCCAGCAGTTTTAGCGGGAGCACAGATACGCAGTATTTT; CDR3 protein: CASSFSGSTDTQYF
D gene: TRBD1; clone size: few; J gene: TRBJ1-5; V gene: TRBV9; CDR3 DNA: TGTGCCAGCAGCGGGGGACAGTTCAATCAGCCCCAGCATTTT; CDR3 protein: CASSGGQFNQPQHF
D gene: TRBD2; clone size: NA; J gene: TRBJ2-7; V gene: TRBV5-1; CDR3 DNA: TGCGCCAGCAGGCGGGAGGGTGAGCAGTACTTC; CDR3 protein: CASRREGEQYF
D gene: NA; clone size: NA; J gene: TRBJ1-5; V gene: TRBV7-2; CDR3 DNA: TGTGCCAGCAGCGCCTACAGGGAATTCAATCAGCCCCAGCATTTT; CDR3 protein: CASSAYREFNQPQHF
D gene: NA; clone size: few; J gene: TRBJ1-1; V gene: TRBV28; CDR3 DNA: TGTGCCAGCAGTGTCCCACAGCGGGAGCTCGCTTTCTTT; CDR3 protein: CASSVPQRELAFF
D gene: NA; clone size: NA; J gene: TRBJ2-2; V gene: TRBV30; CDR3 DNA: TGTGCCTGGGCAATCGGGGTCCACACCGGGGAGCTGTTTTTT; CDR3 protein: CAWAIGVHTGELFF
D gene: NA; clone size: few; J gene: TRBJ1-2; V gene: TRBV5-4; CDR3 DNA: TGTGCCAGCAGCTTGCCAGGGTTGAGGTATGGCTACACCTTC; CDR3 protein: CASSLPGLRYGYTF
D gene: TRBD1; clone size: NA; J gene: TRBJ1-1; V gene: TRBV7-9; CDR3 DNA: TGTGCCAGCAGCTTGCTACAGGGGGCCCTTCCCACTGAAGCTTTCTTT; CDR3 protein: CASSLLQGALPTEAFF
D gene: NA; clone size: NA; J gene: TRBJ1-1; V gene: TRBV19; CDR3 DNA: TGTGCCAGTAGTCCAACCGCTATGAACACTGAAGCTTTCTTT; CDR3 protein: CASSPTAMNTEAFF
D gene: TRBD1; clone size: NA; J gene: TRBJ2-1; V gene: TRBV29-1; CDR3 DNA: TGCAGCGTTGGGGGGGACAGGGAATACAATGAGCAGTTCTTC; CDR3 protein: CSVGGDREYNEQFF
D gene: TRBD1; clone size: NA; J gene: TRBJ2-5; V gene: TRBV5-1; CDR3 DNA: TGCGCCAGCAGCCCCGGGACAGGGGGCTACCAAGAGACCCAGTACTTC; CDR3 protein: CASSPGTGGYQETQYF
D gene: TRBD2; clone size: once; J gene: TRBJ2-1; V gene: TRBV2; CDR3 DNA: TGTGCCAGCAAGGGGACTAGCGGGAGGGCCCTGGCCTACAATGAGCAGTTCTTC; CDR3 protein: CASKGTSGRALAYNEQFF
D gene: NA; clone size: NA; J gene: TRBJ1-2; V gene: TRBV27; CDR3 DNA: TGTGCCAGCAGTTTCTGGAGTTCATATCACTATGGCTACACCTTC; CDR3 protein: CASSFWSSYHYGYTF